Given below is one T cell receptor beta chain in context. This clonotype has more than one count but fewer than ten. Its antigen is currently not known. No base qualities exist here, and no much larger clone lies one base off it. V is cut by 5 bases and J by 2 bases, and the space between the germline ends is 13 bases. From the cysteine through the phenylalanine, the CDR3 covers 14 amino acids. Only CDR3 DNA is held: 42 bases, read in frame from base 1. CDR1 and CDR2, looked up from the germline V gene, are SGHVS and FQNEAQ. Graves' hyperthyroidism was defined as stable when no progression to ophthalmopathy occurred over 18 months of follow-up. Hyperthyroidism patients were newly diagnosed, had a disease duration of under 2 months, and were aged 18 to 65 years. Patients with uncontrolled infections, other autoimmune diseases, pregnancy or lactation were excluded. Clinical symptoms, serum thyroxine and TRAb, thyroid ultrasound, and orbital computed tomography formed the basis for the diagnoses. Ficoll-Paque density gradient centrifugation was used to isolate PBMCs from around 10 ml of fresh peripheral blood. Total RNA was extracted using Trizol reagent, and RNA quality was assessed on an Agilent 2100 Bioanalyzer.

The TCR beta CDR3 regions were amplified from RNA transcripts. A first-round RT-PCR of the TCR CDR3 used the HTBI primer set with the Qiagen OneStep RT-PCR kit. Libraries were constructed in a second round of multiplex PCR, after which size selection and purification were carried out. Libraries were sequenced paired-end with 100 bp reads on an Illumina HiSeq2000. For the original study's pipeline: SOAPnuke was used to process the raw data, throwing out any read that contained adapters or uncalled bases, had a mean Phred below 15, or lacked an exact constant-primer or identifier match. High-quality paired reads were merged using COPE v1.2.5, and each unique nucleotide sequence was defined as a clonotype. MiTCR v1.1 was used to align clonotypes to the IMGT TRBV, TRBD and TRBJ reference segments. Analysis was restricted to V-J combinations with a frequency above 0.0001, which covered roughly 99% of repertoires. The TCS score was defined as the ratio of F50 (clonal expansion) to E x V (chaos), calculated using BLOSUM62-based TCRdist between CDR3 peptides within each V-J. Welch's t-statistics and random forest reduced around 510 V-J features to roughly 13, which were used in a naive Bayes classifier (R e1071). In TCRdb, the public reads were trimmed at Q25 with fastp and aligned with MiXCR, with productive beta chains retained. Every CDR3 protein is listed once, alongside the most common genes and DNA of its rows. For this entry, the V and J calls and clone size follow TCRdb and not the study's own pipeline. This sample is represented by some 550,000 distinct CDR3 sequences; around 21% of them were singletons. About 30% of the sample rests with the top ten.

These data come from a study of T cells in Graves' hyperthyroidism and ophthalmopathy (dated by TCRdb to between 2019 and 2020). With regard to the full study: Peripheral blood was collected at initial diagnosis, before any treatment. To identify distinguishing TCR V-J signatures, a discovery cohort of around 100 patients was used, comprising roughly 45 with Graves' ophthalmopathy and approximately 58 with stable Graves' hyperthyroidism. Whether ophthalmopathy could be predicted prospectively was tested in an independent validation cohort made up of approximately 19 hyperthyroidism patients plus 17 patients who later progressed to ophthalmopathy. The 100 discovery patients were randomly split 7:3 into training and test sets. Thyroid tissue and blood T-cell repertoires from roughly 6 Graves' hyperthyroidism patients were also compared in the study. After blood sampling, hyperthyroidism patients were treated with methimazole at a starting dose of 30 mg daily, and ophthalmopathy patients were treated with high-dose intravenous methylprednisolone. TCR Vbeta CDR3 sequencing of some 140 peripheral blood samples (fewer than 45 ophthalmopathy, roughly 72 hyperthyroidism and roughly 17 progressor patients) is reported in the paper.

The research as a whole found: In validation, the model predicted progression to ophthalmopathy with roughly 70% sensitivity and approximately 72% specificity, a median of about six months before onset. Sample size was not statistically predetermined, and investigators were not blinded to group allocation. Most expanded thyroid clonotypes (frequency above 0.001) were also found in blood, which suggests that blood repertoires may mirror thyroid immune responses. In cross-validation, a model built on a 13 V-J signature told ophthalmopathy apart from stable hyperthyroidism with less than 90% sensitivity and about 81% specificity, and in testing the same model reached 80%/75%.

This chain joins TRBV7-8 to TRBJ2-7; tentative D gene TRBD2, with 6 bases matching. Material for sequencing was blood. The sequence derives from a man aged 18 to 30 with Graves' hyperthyroidism. Here the CDR3 is given as CASSPKRVTYEQYF. At the DNA level, the sequence is TGTGCCAGCAGCCCCAAGCGGGTGACCTACGAGCAGTACTTC.